This T cell receptor (beta chain) was sequenced for a study of blood T cell repertoires in COVID-19. Across the study: The United States, Italy and Spain were the sources of the acute and convalescent COVID-19 samples. Nucleic acid was either cDNA or gDNA, and it came from T cells, B-cell-depleted T cells, or PBMCs.

Original data processing: By means of reference gene primer amplification, nucleated cell counts were estimated. The data were produced by immunoSEQ multiplex PCR, yet TCRdb's version contains in-frame clones alone and is incomplete. The DNA was the basis for D and trimming; V, J and clone size are from that table. The sample lists some 70,000 clones, roughly 73% seen once, with approximately 6.8% in the top ten. Looked up from germline, CDR1 is LGHDT and CDR2 is YNNKEL (reference sequence). The V segment lost 3 bases and the J segment 7 bases; nucleotides outside the gene matches: 7. The CDR3 spans 14 residues.

The receptor was derived from a woman aged 55-70 years with acute or convalescent COVID-19. The sample was peripheral blood. The rearrangement uses TRBV3-1 (or the pseudogene TRBV3-2) and TRBJ1-1; 8 nucleotides agree with TRBD1. DNA for the CDR3: TGTGCCAGCAGCCAGGGTCAGGGGGCTGTTGAAGCTTTCTTT. Protein sequence: CASSQGQGAVEAFF.